This TCR beta chain was profiled in a study of T-cell reconstitution after alpha-beta-depleted transplantation in children. This CDR3 region has 13 residues. The V gene lost 1 base and the J gene lost 3 bases, with 7 bases spanning the gap. Germline V gene sequence: CDR1 MNHNY, CDR2 SVGAGI (reference sequence). Unique molecular identifiers were used in preparing the TCRbeta library. TCRdb itself ran the PCR reads through MiXCR, one entry per CDR3 protein. Of some 400,000 distinct CDR3 sequences detected, around 21% appear once; the ten largest clones hold 3.8%. The TCR sequence derives from a human donor who donated a stem cell graft to a child with acute myeloid leukemia. Sample: PBMCs from the stem cell graft donor, taken from the stem cell graft. The V gene is TRBV6-6, the J gene TRBJ2-7, with TRBD1 as a possible D gene (6 bases). The CDR3, as DNA: TGTGCCAGCAGTTACTTACAGGGCTACGAGCAGTACTTC. Its protein is CASSYLQGYEQYF.